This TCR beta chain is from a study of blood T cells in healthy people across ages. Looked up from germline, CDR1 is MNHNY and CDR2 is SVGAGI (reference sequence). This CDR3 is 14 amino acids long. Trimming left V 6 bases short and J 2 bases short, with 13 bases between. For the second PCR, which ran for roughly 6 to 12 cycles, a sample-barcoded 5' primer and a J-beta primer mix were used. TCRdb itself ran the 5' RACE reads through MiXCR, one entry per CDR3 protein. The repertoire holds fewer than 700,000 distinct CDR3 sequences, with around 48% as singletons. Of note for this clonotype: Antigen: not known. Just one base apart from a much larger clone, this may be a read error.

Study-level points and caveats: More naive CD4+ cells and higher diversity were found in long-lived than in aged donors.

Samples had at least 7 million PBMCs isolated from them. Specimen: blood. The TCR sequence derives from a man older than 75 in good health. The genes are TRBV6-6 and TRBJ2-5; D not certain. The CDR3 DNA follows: TGTGCCAGCAGCGTCCAGGCGTTTCAAGAGACCCAGTACTTC. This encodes CASSVQAFQETQYF.